These 8 T cell receptor beta chains share one sample of origin, sequenced in a study of blood T cell repertoires in COVID-19. The protocol was immunoSEQ multiplex PCR, while the TCRdb copy is restricted to in-frame clones and leaves out a portion. The sample shows 60,000 or so clones, about 82% of them seen only once. Sequenced material: peripheral blood. The receptors stem from a human donor in a cohort sampled during active COVID-19.

The chain recombines TRBV9 with TRBJ2-2; TRBD1 agrees at 9 bases. V lost 3 bases, J lost 6 bases, and 0 bases stayed unmatched. The CDR3 covers 13 residues. Germline CDR1 and CDR2: SGDLS and YYNGEE. Here the CDR3 reads CASSGTGAGELFF. The CDR3 bases are TGTGCCAGCAGCGGGACAGGGGCCGGGGAGCTGTTTTTT.

CDR3 in DNA: TGTGCCAGCAGTTTATCGGCTAGCGGGAGCACAGATACGCAGTATTTT. Protein product: CASSLSASGSTDTQYF. This sequence joins TRBV27 and TRBJ2-3; 8 bases are a match to TRBD2. Germline V gives CDR1 MNHEY, CDR2 SMNVEV (reference sequence). With V trimmed by 0 bases and J by 0 bases, 2 bases remained unmatched. The CDR3 contains 16 residues.

The chain uses TRBV10-1 and TRBJ2-5, with 7 positions matching TRBD1. The CDR3 totals 13 residues. The V gene end was trimmed by 3 bases and the J gene end by 5 bases; junction bases not matched to a gene: 3. Germline CDR1 and CDR2: WNHNN and SYGVQD (reference sequence). The CDR3 DNA is TGCGCCAGCAGTGAAGGGGGCCGTGAGACCCAGTACTTC. It yields the protein CASSEGGRETQYF.

The chain recombines TRBV9 with TRBJ1-4, with 7 bases identical to TRBD1. With V trimmed by 4 bases and J by 14 bases, 14 bases remained unmatched. Germline lookup yields CDR1 SGDLS and CDR2 YYNGEE. The CDR3 sequence is 14 residues long. CDR3 nucleotides: TGTGCCAGCAGCTCGACTCAGGGTCAGGGGGATCTGTTTTTT. Translation gives CASSSTQGQGDLFF.

The rearrangement links TRBV6-2 or TRBV6-3 to TRBJ1-5; 11 bases line up with TRBD1. In germline, CDR1 is MNHEY, CDR2 SVGEGT. J was trimmed by 2 bases and V by 7 bases; bases with no gene match: 7. This CDR3 spans 16 amino acids. The CDR3 spells CASTPEGQGGNQPQHF. In nucleotides, the CDR3 is TGTGCCAGCACCCCAGAGGGACAGGGGGGCAATCAGCCCCAGCATTTT.

V is TRBV6-5 and J is TRBJ2-7, with 8 bases fitting TRBD2. In germline, CDR1 is MNHEY, CDR2 SVGAGI. This CDR3 has 15 residues. Trimming at V came to 0 bases and at J to 3 bases, leaving 4 bases not matched to a gene. CDR3 in amino acids: CASSYSTGGDYEQYF. For the CDR3, the DNA is TGTGCCAGCAGTTACTCGACGGGGGGGGACTACGAGCAGTACTTC.

This rearrangement joins TRBV30 to TRBJ1-1; D is perhaps TRBD1 (6 bases). CDR3 length equals 15 residues. Trimming shortened V by 2 bases and J by 0 bases, and 13 bases separated the two germline ends. Germline V gene lookup returns CDR1 GTSNPN and CDR2 SVGIG (reference sequence). CDR3 DNA: TGTGCCTGGAGTAAGGGGCAGGGGCTGAACACTGAAGCTTTCTTT. Protein product: CAWSKGQGLNTEAFF.

The V gene is TRBV2, the J gene TRBJ2-7; 9 bases are a match to TRBD1. Per germline, CDR1 SNHLY and CDR2 FYNNEI. V trimming: 10 bases; J trimming: 5 bases; junction bases outside the gene matches: 6. The CDR3 has 12 residues. Here the CDR3 reads CATKGQGDEQYF. CDR3 coding DNA: TGTGCCACCAAGGGACAGGGTGACGAGCAGTACTTC.